This is a list of T cell receptor beta chains from one sample in a study of blood T cell repertoires in COVID-19. Sequenced by immunoSEQ multiplex PCR; TCRdb stores in-frame clones only, minus some. The table lists 400,000 to 450,000 clones, approximately 92% of them singletons. Source material: PBMCs or T cells enriched from blood (not recorded which). The origin of the receptors is a man under 40 who had recovered from COVID-19. Each CDR3 is given with its conserved first and last residue. The order of the fields is D gene, V gene, J gene, CDR3 protein. A D gene is named only where the DNA matches it firmly.

NA	TRBV7-9	TRBJ1-2	CASSSTGQGGYTF
NA	TRBV30	TRBJ2-7	CAWSMTGFRAEQYF
NA	TRBV30	TRBJ1-5	CAWMEAGRNQPQHF
TRBD1	TRBV5-4	TRBJ2-5	CASSSRQGSETQYF
NA	TRBV19	TRBJ1-1	CASSIVGGRTEAFF
TRBD2	TRBV7-9	TRBJ2-2	CASSSGSGDTGELFF
NA	TRBV7-9	TRBJ2-2	CASSFAAGNTGELFF
NA	TRBV15	TRBJ2-1	CATSRGGLLLNEQFF
NA	TRBV7-9	TRBJ1-2	CASSSQGYGYTF
TRBD1	TRBV10-3	TRBJ2-1	CAISLGQPNNEQFF
TRBD2	TRBV11-2	TRBJ2-7	CASTRGGIFEQYF
TRBD2	TRBV6-4	TRBJ2-3	CASSLTSGGTTDTQYF
TRBD2	TRBV6-6	TRBJ2-7	CASSTPGLASYEQYF